This is a list of T cell receptor beta chains from one sample in a study of beta chain features in type 1 diabetes. Only in-frame clones appear in the TCRdb table, and some are missing; sequencing was by immunoSEQ multiplex PCR. The data hold around 99,000 clones, with about 40% observed a single time. The sample comprised stem cell memory CD4+ T cells from blood. The receptors were sampled from a young woman in good health. Both conserved end residues are part of each CDR3. The order of the fields is D gene, V gene, J gene, clone size, CDR3 protein, CDR3 DNA. The D gene is left open where the match is weak. Expanded clones are given a class, and other clones once, few, many or no size at all.

d_call: NA
v_call: TRBV11-3
j_call: TRBJ2-5
clone_size: once
cdr3_aa: CASSQLAEETQYF
cdr3_nt: TGTGCCAGCAGCCAACTAGCTGAGGAGACCCAGTACTTC

d_call: TRBD1
v_call: TRBV29-1
j_call: TRBJ1-2
clone_size: NA
cdr3_aa: CSVPEFGQGALYGYTF
cdr3_nt: TGCAGCGTCCCCGAATTCGGACAGGGGGCATTGTATGGCTACACCTTC

d_call: NA
v_call: TRBV2
j_call: TRBJ1-1
clone_size: few
cdr3_aa: CASREGTEAFF
cdr3_nt: TGTGCCAGCAGGGAGGGCACTGAAGCTTTCTTT

d_call: NA
v_call: TRBV29-1
j_call: TRBJ2-7
clone_size: NA
cdr3_aa: CSVEREGYEQYF
cdr3_nt: TGCAGCGTTGAACGTGAGGGCTACGAGCAGTACTTC

d_call: NA
v_call: TRBV5-1
j_call: TRBJ2-1
clone_size: NA
cdr3_aa: CASSLAVRGPRSEQFF
cdr3_nt: TGCGCCAGCAGCTTGGCCGTAAGGGGCCCCCGAAGTGAGCAGTTCTTC

d_call: NA
v_call: TRBV18
j_call: TRBJ2-6
clone_size: few
cdr3_aa: CASSPPASGANVLTF
cdr3_nt: TGTGCCAGCTCACCACCAGCATCTGGGGCCAACGTCCTGACTTTC

d_call: NA
v_call: TRBV2
j_call: TRBJ1-2
clone_size: NA
cdr3_aa: CASRQTATNYGYTF
cdr3_nt: TGTGCCAGCAGGCAGACAGCTACTAACTATGGCTACACCTTC

d_call: NA
v_call: TRBV21-1
j_call: TRBJ1-2
clone_size: NA
cdr3_aa: CASSQPGQGIGGYTF
cdr3_nt: TGTGCCAGCAGCCAACCGGGACAGGGGATTGGGGGCTACACCTTC

d_call: TRBD1
v_call: TRBV27
j_call: TRBJ2-7
clone_size: few
cdr3_aa: CASSIRQGPYEQYF
cdr3_nt: TGTGCCAGCAGTATAAGACAGGGACCCTACGAGCAGTACTTC

d_call: TRBD2
v_call: TRBV7-9
j_call: TRBJ2-1
clone_size: NA
cdr3_aa: CASSPGLAGAGPHEQFF
cdr3_nt: TGTGCCAGCAGCCCTGGACTAGCGGGGGCTGGCCCACATGAGCAGTTCTTC

d_call: TRBD1
v_call: TRBV19
j_call: TRBJ2-7
clone_size: NA
cdr3_aa: CASSEHTGGPSYEQYF
cdr3_nt: TGTGCCAGTAGTGAGCACACAGGGGGACCCTCCTACGAGCAGTACTTC

d_call: TRBD1
v_call: TRBV5-5
j_call: TRBJ2-5
clone_size: once
cdr3_aa: CASSLLTGGFQETQYF
cdr3_nt: TGTGCCAGCAGCCTCCTGACAGGGGGCTTCCAAGAGACCCAGTACTTC

d_call: TRBD2
v_call: TRBV7-8
j_call: TRBJ2-1
clone_size: NA
cdr3_aa: CASSPLAGGTDYNEQFF
cdr3_nt: TGTGCCAGCAGCCCACTAGCGGGAGGAACCGATTACAATGAGCAGTTCTTC

d_call: TRBD1
v_call: TRBV5-4
j_call: TRBJ2-5
clone_size: few
cdr3_aa: CASSVPQGAKETQYF
cdr3_nt: TGTGCCAGCAGCGTGCCCCAGGGGGCTAAAGAGACCCAGTACTTC

d_call: TRBD1
v_call: TRBV28
j_call: TRBJ1-2
clone_size: NA
cdr3_aa: CASSRTGLYGYTF
cdr3_nt: TGTGCCAGCAGTCGGACAGGGCTCTATGGCTACACCTTC

d_call: NA
v_call: TRBV7-2
j_call: TRBJ2-3
clone_size: NA
cdr3_aa: CASSLDGRGDTQYF
cdr3_nt: TGTGCCAGCAGCTTAGACGGGAGAGGAGATACGCAGTATTTT

d_call: TRBD1
v_call: TRBV7-2
j_call: TRBJ1-5
clone_size: few
cdr3_aa: CASSPGQGGAQPQHF
cdr3_nt: TGTGCCAGCAGCCCGGGACAGGGAGGCGCTCAGCCCCAGCATTTT

d_call: TRBD1
v_call: TRBV7-2
j_call: TRBJ1-2
clone_size: NA
cdr3_aa: CASSGRQGQYYGYTF
cdr3_nt: TGTGCCAGCAGCGGGCGACAGGGGCAGTACTATGGCTACACCTTC

d_call: NA
v_call: TRBV9
j_call: TRBJ1-3
clone_size: few
cdr3_aa: CASSGEVSGNTIYF
cdr3_nt: TGTGCCAGCAGCGGAGAAGTCTCTGGAAACACCATATATTTT

d_call: NA
v_call: TRBV27
j_call: TRBJ2-7
clone_size: few
cdr3_aa: CASGTRYEQYF
cdr3_nt: TGTGCCAGCGGGACTCGCTACGAGCAGTACTTC

d_call: TRBD1
v_call: TRBV28
j_call: TRBJ2-7
clone_size: NA
cdr3_aa: CASSFRDRRGEQYF
cdr3_nt: TGTGCCAGCAGTTTTCGGGACAGAAGGGGCGAGCAGTACTTC

d_call: TRBD1
v_call: TRBV5-1
j_call: TRBJ2-6
clone_size: once
cdr3_aa: CASSLWDRVSFSGANVLTF
cdr3_nt: TGCGCCAGCAGCTTGTGGGACAGGGTCTCTTTTTCTGGGGCCAACGTCCTGACTTTC

d_call: TRBD1
v_call: TRBV30
j_call: TRBJ2-5
clone_size: NA
cdr3_aa: CAWETGQLIRSETQYF
cdr3_nt: TGTGCCTGGGAGACAGGGCAGCTCATTAGGTCGGAGACCCAGTACTTC

d_call: NA
v_call: TRBV16
j_call: TRBJ1-1
clone_size: few
cdr3_aa: CASSRISGDEAFF
cdr3_nt: TGTGCCAGCAGCCGAATTTCAGGGGATGAAGCTTTCTTT

d_call: TRBD2
v_call: TRBV29-1
j_call: TRBJ2-1
clone_size: few
cdr3_aa: CSVVAGNSYNEQFF
cdr3_nt: TGCAGCGTTGTAGCGGGAAACTCCTACAATGAGCAGTTCTTC

d_call: NA
v_call: TRBV6-5
j_call: TRBJ1-1
clone_size: NA
cdr3_aa: CASRETRNTEAFF
cdr3_nt: TGTGCCAGCAGAGAGACACGGAACACTGAAGCTTTCTTT

d_call: TRBD1
v_call: TRBV18
j_call: TRBJ2-2
clone_size: NA
cdr3_aa: CASSGQVPGELFF
cdr3_nt: TGTGCCAGCTCAGGACAGGTTCCCGGGGAGCTGTTTTTT

d_call: NA
v_call: TRBV29-1
j_call: TRBJ1-1
clone_size: few
cdr3_aa: CSVGHLNTEAFF
cdr3_nt: TGCAGCGTTGGACACCTGAACACTGAAGCTTTCTTT

d_call: TRBD1
v_call: TRBV5-1
j_call: TRBJ2-6
clone_size: NA
cdr3_aa: CASSLVPGTGAGANVLTF
cdr3_nt: TGCGCCAGCAGCTTGGTTCCCGGGACAGGGGCTGGGGCCAACGTCCTGACTTTC

d_call: NA
v_call: TRBV7-8
j_call: TRBJ2-3
clone_size: few
cdr3_aa: CASSLGERITDTQYF
cdr3_nt: TGTGCCAGCAGCTTAGGAGAGCGAATCACAGATACGCAGTATTTT

d_call: NA
v_call: TRBV6-1
j_call: TRBJ2-5
clone_size: NA
cdr3_aa: CASSEAGQGRETQYF
cdr3_nt: TGTGCCAGCAGTGAAGCAGGGCAGGGGAGAGAGACCCAGTACTTC

d_call: NA
v_call: TRBV18
j_call: TRBJ2-7
clone_size: NA
cdr3_aa: CASSPILKPGPSGYEQYF
cdr3_nt: TGTGCCAGCTCACCGATCCTTAAGCCAGGCCCCTCAGGCTACGAGCAGTACTTC

d_call: TRBD1
v_call: TRBV7-9
j_call: TRBJ1-2
clone_size: NA
cdr3_aa: CASSTGQGGVYGYTF
cdr3_nt: TGTGCCAGCAGCACGGGACAGGGTGGAGTCTATGGCTACACCTTC

d_call: TRBD1
v_call: TRBV19
j_call: TRBJ1-5
clone_size: NA
cdr3_aa: CASTISGGGNQPQHF
cdr3_nt: TGCGCCAGTACGATATCAGGGGGCGGTAATCAGCCCCAGCATTTT

d_call: TRBD1
v_call: TRBV5-1
j_call: TRBJ1-1
clone_size: NA
cdr3_aa: CASSLGRQGFGGTEAFF
cdr3_nt: TGCGCCAGCAGCTTAGGGAGACAGGGATTTGGGGGCACTGAAGCTTTCTTT

d_call: TRBD1
v_call: TRBV19
j_call: TRBJ2-3
clone_size: few
cdr3_aa: CASGQVRYPDTQYF
cdr3_nt: TGTGCCAGTGGACAGGTCCGGTACCCAGATACGCAGTATTTT

d_call: TRBD1
v_call: TRBV15
j_call: TRBJ1-4
clone_size: NA
cdr3_aa: CATSSPGTGSEKLFF
cdr3_nt: TGTGCCACCAGCAGTCCCGGGACAGGGAGTGAAAAACTGTTTTTT

d_call: TRBD1
v_call: TRBV7-9
j_call: TRBJ2-7
clone_size: NA
cdr3_aa: CASSSPRTGGHEQYF
cdr3_nt: TGTGCCAGCAGCTCACCCAGGACAGGGGGCCACGAGCAGTACTTC

d_call: NA
v_call: TRBV5-1
j_call: TRBJ1-1
clone_size: NA
cdr3_aa: CASSPGLVDTEAFF
cdr3_nt: TGCGCCAGCAGCCCGGGACTGGTTGACACTGAAGCTTTCTTT

d_call: NA
v_call: TRBV11-1
j_call: TRBJ2-3
clone_size: NA
cdr3_aa: CASRERLGTDTQYF
cdr3_nt: TGTGCCAGCAGGGAGCGTCTGGGCACAGATACGCAGTATTTT

d_call: NA
v_call: TRBV7-2
j_call: TRBJ2-6
clone_size: NA
cdr3_aa: CASSSPGHKYSGANVLTF
cdr3_nt: TGTGCCAGCAGCTCACCGGGACATAAGTACTCTGGGGCCAACGTCCTGACTTTC

d_call: NA
v_call: TRBV19
j_call: TRBJ1-5
clone_size: NA
cdr3_aa: CASSILGALTQPQHF
cdr3_nt: TGTGCCAGTAGTATTCTGGGGGCGCTTACCCAGCCCCAGCATTTT

d_call: TRBD2
v_call: TRBV28
j_call: TRBJ2-2
clone_size: NA
cdr3_aa: CASSSETSGTHGELFF
cdr3_nt: TGTGCCAGCAGTTCCGAGACTAGCGGGACCCACGGGGAGCTGTTTTTT

d_call: NA
v_call: TRBV7-9
j_call: TRBJ2-1
clone_size: NA
cdr3_aa: CASSLTGYNEQFF
cdr3_nt: TGTGCCAGCAGCTTAACAGGGTACAATGAGCAGTTCTTC

d_call: TRBD2
v_call: TRBV5-4
j_call: TRBJ2-3
clone_size: NA
cdr3_aa: CASSGKAGTSTDTQYF
cdr3_nt: TGTGCCAGCAGCGGAAAAGCGGGAACTAGCACAGATACGCAGTATTTT

d_call: NA
v_call: TRBV2
j_call: TRBJ1-5
clone_size: few
cdr3_aa: CASSEQAGRNQPQHF
cdr3_nt: TGTGCCAGCAGTGAACAAGCGGGCAGGAATCAGCCCCAGCATTTT

d_call: TRBD1
v_call: TRBV18
j_call: TRBJ2-1
clone_size: few
cdr3_aa: CASSPRQGPNNEQFF
cdr3_nt: TGTGCCAGCTCACCACGACAGGGACCAAACAATGAGCAGTTCTTC

d_call: TRBD2
v_call: TRBV7-2
j_call: TRBJ2-7
clone_size: few
cdr3_aa: CASSPRLAASYEQYF
cdr3_nt: TGTGCCAGCAGTCCCCGACTAGCGGCTTCCTACGAGCAGTACTTC

d_call: NA
v_call: TRBV4-2
j_call: TRBJ1-1
clone_size: NA
cdr3_aa: CASSQVSFPEAFF
cdr3_nt: TGTGCCAGCAGCCAAGTGAGTTTCCCTGAAGCTTTCTTT

d_call: NA
v_call: TRBV29-1
j_call: TRBJ1-2
clone_size: few
cdr3_aa: CSVDFIGADYGYTF
cdr3_nt: TGCAGCGTTGATTTTATAGGGGCCGACTATGGCTACACCTTC

d_call: NA
v_call: TRBV20-1
j_call: TRBJ2-5
clone_size: NA
cdr3_aa: CSGTAETQYF
cdr3_nt: TGCAGTGGGACAGCGGAGACCCAGTACTTC

d_call: NA
v_call: TRBV7-2
j_call: TRBJ1-5
clone_size: NA
cdr3_aa: CASSITWGRGQPQHF
cdr3_nt: TGTGCCAGCAGCATAACGTGGGGGCGCGGTCAGCCCCAGCATTTT

d_call: TRBD2
v_call: TRBV18
j_call: TRBJ2-1
clone_size: few
cdr3_aa: CASAGLAGYDEQFF
cdr3_nt: TGTGCCAGCGCGGGACTAGCGGGATACGATGAGCAGTTCTTC